This T cell receptor (beta chain) was captured in a study of blood T cells in healthy people across ages. Between the trimmed V and J ends, which lost 3 bases and 3 bases, there was a span of 9 bases. This CDR3 spans 13 amino acids. Germline loops: CDR1 SEHNR, CDR2 FQNEAQ (reference sequence). Primed by a sample-barcoded 5' primer and a J-beta primer mix, a second PCR proceeded for 7 to 11 cycles. Via MiXCR, TCRdb re-called the 5' RACE reads, giving one row per CDR3 protein. The repertoire holds over 1,500,000 distinct CDR3 sequences, with approximately 50% as singletons. Source material: blood. This chain uses TRBV7-9 with TRBJ2-7; D perhaps matches TRBD1 (5 bases). The sequence was obtained from a woman between 40 and 55 years old in good health. The CDR3 reads CASSFETDYEQYF. In nucleotides, the CDR3 is TGTGCCAGCAGCTTTGAGACAGACTACGAGCAGTACTTC.